This T cell receptor (beta chain) was sequenced for a study of cytomegalovirus exposure and HLA in healthy donors. Findings and limits, study-wide: Immune exposure was documented only through CMV serostatus.

This clone occurred a few times. Its antigen is currently unknown. The PCR had 60 Vbeta and 13 Jbeta primers. The data were produced by immunoSEQ multiplex PCR, yet TCRdb's version contains in-frame clones alone and is incomplete. This sample carries about 89,000 clones, around 10% of them seen once, and the ten largest clones take about 4.7%. There were likely unrecorded immune exposures, though donors were nominally healthy when sampled. The source material was PBMCs. This receptor was taken from a man in his fifties in good health and CMV-seropositive.

The CDR3 DNA reads TGTGCCAGCAGTTACGTAACCGGGAGGGCCTACGAGCAGTACTTC. This gives the protein CASSYVTGRAYEQYF. The genes are TRBV6-5 and TRBJ2-7, with TRBD2 matching 8 bases. The CDR3 spans 15 residues. CDR1 and CDR2 from the germline V gene are MNHEY and SVGAGI. Trimming cost V 2 bases and J 2 bases; bases outside gene matches: 5.